Listed here are 15 T cell receptor beta chains from one sample, sequenced in a study of CD8 T cells in ankylosing spondylitis. TCRdb processed the 5' RACE reads anew with MiXCR; each CDR3 protein has one entry. The sample holds about 360,000 distinct CDR3 sequences, about 20% seen once. The sequenced material came from blood, either unsorted or a sorted T cell fraction (not recorded which). Receptors originate from a male donor with ankylosing spondylitis or in good health (not recorded which).

This clonotype was counted between two and nine times. The rearrangement joins TRBV10-3 to TRBJ1-3; no definite D call. CDR3 length: 14 residues. Germline-derived CDR1 and CDR2 are ENHRY and SYGVKD. V was shortened by 5 bases and J by 1 base, with 9 bases between the two germline ends. The CDR3 region has the DNA TGTGCCATCAGTTTTATAAATTCTGGAAACACCATATATTTT. Its translation is CAISFINSGNTIYF.

In its sample, this clonotype was seen a few times. The V and J genes are TRBV20-1 and TRBJ2-1; D is perhaps TRBD2 (6 bases). The CDR3 totals 15 residues. V was clipped by 1 base and J by 0 bases, with 10 bases between them. Germline CDR1 DFQATT, CDR2 SNEGSKA (reference sequence). CDR3 protein: CSARGGGSSYNEQFF. The CDR3 DNA reads as TGCAGTGCTAGAGGTGGGGGGAGCTCCTACAATGAGCAGTTCTTC.

This chain joins TRBV11-2 and TRBJ2-1; D is perhaps TRBD2 (6 bases). Between the trimmed V and J ends, which lost 5 bases and 1 base, there was a span of 12 bases. Germline loops: CDR1 SGHAT, CDR2 FQNNGV. This CDR3 has 15 residues. The CDR3 loop reads CASSGGEVSYNEQFF. The CDR3 DNA sequence: TGTGCCAGCAGCGGCGGGGAGGTGTCCTACAATGAGCAGTTCTTC.

The chain couples TRBV12-3 or TRBV12-4 to TRBJ2-2; no clear D. The CDR3 covers 14 residues. V lost 2 bases and J lost 4, with 8 bases in between. CDR3 nucleotide sequence: TGTGCCAGCAGTTTAATAGCCGCCACCGGGGAGCTGTTTTTT. Its translation is CASSLIAATGELFF.

This clonotype was counted between two and nine times. The rearrangement joins TRBV28 to TRBJ2-5, with 7 bases aligning to TRBD2. The V and J ends lost 5 bases and 0 bases, in that order; junction bases with no gene match: 3. CDR1 and CDR2 (germline): MDHEN, SYDVKM. The CDR3 has 14 residues. CDR3 protein: CASSRLANQETQYF. The CDR3 coding sequence is TGTGCCAGCAGTAGACTAGCCAACCAAGAGACCCAGTACTTC.

The sample holds a few counts of this clonotype. The V call is TRBV24-1, the J call TRBJ2-3; TRBD1 might be the D (6 bases). The CDR3 contains 17 residues. CDR1 is KGHDR and CDR2 is SFDVKD in the germline V gene. Between the trimmed V and J ends, which lost 3 bases and 2 bases, there was a span of 17 bases. This chain's CDR3 is CATSDPGTPSSTDTQYF. The CDR3 DNA follows: TGTGCCACCAGTGATCCCGGGACACCATCTTCCACAGATACGCAGTATTTT.

This clonotype turned up a few times. The chain employs TRBV27 and TRBJ1-2; perhaps TRBD1 as D (6 bases). Germline V gives CDR1 MNHEY, CDR2 SMNVEV (reference sequence). The CDR3 is 16 residues long. Trimming removed 6 bases from V and 4 bases from J, with 21 bases in between. This chain's CDR3 is CASRQGFVPGLYGYTF. CDR3 in DNA: TGTGCCAGCAGACAGGGTTTTGTCCCTGGTCTCTATGGCTACACCTTC.

This clonotype was picked up a small number of times. The rearrangement joins TRBV10-3 to TRBJ2-1; TRBD1 matches 9 bases. The CDR3 has 14 amino acids. J was trimmed by 6 bases and V by 10 bases; bases with no gene match: 10. Germline V gene sequence: CDR1 ENHRY, CDR2 SYGVKD. The DNA of the CDR3 is TGTGCCACCCAAGCGGGGACAGGGCCCAATGAGCAGTTCTTC. Translating gives CATQAGTGPNEQFF.

The sample holds a few counts of this clonotype. The rearrangement links TRBV27 to TRBJ1-5, with D possibly matching TRBD1 (6 bases). CDR3 length: 16 amino acids. Germline-derived CDR1 and CDR2 are MNHEY and SMNVEV (reference sequence). V was shortened by 2 bases and J by 3 bases, with 14 bases between the two germline ends. The CDR3 DNA reads as TGTGCCAGCAGTTTAAGGGGCCAGGGGCTCAATCAGCCCCAGCATTTT. Its translation: CASSLRGQGLNQPQHF.

Only a few counts were recorded for this clonotype. The chain joins TRBV12-3 or TRBV12-4 to TRBJ2-5, with TRBD2 as a possible D gene (5 bases). Trimming removed 4 bases from V and 5 bases from J, with 11 bases in between. CDR3 size: 13 residues. The CDR3 DNA follows: TGTGCCAGCAGTTCTGGCAGAGGGGAGACCCAGTACTTC. As protein: CASSSGRGETQYF.

The rearrangement joins TRBV29-1 to TRBJ2-7, with 8 bases that match TRBD1. The CDR3 contains 15 residues. CDR1 and CDR2 from the germline V gene are SQVTM and ANQGSEA. V was clipped by 3 bases and J by 3 bases; unmatched bases: 10. This CDR3 is CSVEKATGGGYEQYF. The CDR3 DNA reads TGCAGCGTTGAGAAAGCCACAGGGGGTGGCTACGAGCAGTACTTC.

This clonotype was counted a few times. This sequence joins TRBV7-6 and TRBJ2-1; D gene unclear. The CDR3 runs 16 residues. The germline CDR1 and CDR2 sequences are SGHVS and FNYEAQ. V was pared by 3 bases and J by 5 bases, with 17 bases between. The CDR3 region has the DNA TGTGCCAGCAGCTTCAACGTCGGGCCTCCCGACAATGAGCAGTTCTTC. Residues: CASSFNVGPPDNEQFF.

This clonotype has only a few counts. The chain uses TRBV5-1 and TRBJ1-5; possibly TRBD1 for D (5 bases). The germline V gene encodes CDR1 SGHRS and CDR2 YFSETQ. The V end was cut by 7 bases, the J end by 1 base, with 18 bases between. The CDR3 consists of 16 residues. In DNA, the CDR3 is TGCGCCAGCCGCTCCGCGGGACGGAAAAGCAATCAGCCCCAGCATTTT. This translates into CASRSAGRKSNQPQHF.

This clonotype was detected only a few times. The chain has TRBV27 and TRBJ2-3; D might be TRBD1 (5 bases). Trimming stripped 1 base from V and 5 bases from J, with 10 bases between. CDR1 MNHEY and CDR2 SMNVEV come from the germline V gene (reference sequence). The CDR3 covers 14 residues. CDR3 region: CASSLLGVGDTQYF. DNA for the CDR3: TGTGCCAGCAGTTTATTAGGGGTCGGAGATACGCAGTATTTT.

This clonotype has just a few counts. This chain connects TRBV12-3 or TRBV12-4 to TRBJ1-2, with 9 bases matching TRBD1. Trimming took 5 bases from V and 8 from J; bases not matched to a gene: 9. CDR3 length equals 14 residues. The CDR3 DNA sequence: TGTGCCAGCAGTCCAACAGGGGGCGTAGGCGGCTACACCTTC. Its protein is CASSPTGGVGGYTF.